These T cell receptor beta chains were read from a single sample in a study of OX40 agonist ivuxolimab in advanced cancers. Assay: immunoSEQ multiplex PCR; the TCRdb copy retains only in-frame clones and omits some. The table includes almost 80,000 clones, roughly four fifths detected once. The sample consisted of CD4+ or CD8+ T cells sorted from blood, taken in a trial of the OX40 agonist ivuxolimab. The receptors shown here come from an adult with an advanced solid tumor such as melanoma, head and neck, liver or kidney cancer. The CDR3 runs from the conserved cysteine through the conserved F or W. The D gene is left open where the match is weak. A row's size may be missing; if present it is once, few, many or a size class.

j_call v_call clone_size d_call cdr3_nt cdr3_aa
TRBJ2-7 TRBV28 - - TGTGCCAGCAGTTTTAGAGGCTACGAGCAGTACTTC CASSFRGYEQYF
TRBJ1-5 TRBV19 once TRBD1 TGTGCCAGTAGTATAGGGACAGGGGGCAATCAGCCCCAGCATTTT CASSIGTGGNQPQHF
TRBJ2-2 TRBV27 - - TGTGCCAGCAGTTTATGGGGGTCCGACACCGGGGAGCTGTTTTTT CASSLWGSDTGELFF
TRBJ2-1 TRBV4-3 - TRBD2 TGCGCCAGCAGCCTAGCGGGGGGGAGTTACAATGAGCAGTTCTTC CASSLAGGSYNEQFF
TRBJ2-7 TRBV7-6 - - TGTGCCAGCAGCCCTGGGACTTCCCTCTACGAGCAGTACTTC CASSPGTSLYEQYF
TRBJ1-1 TRBV19 once - TGTGCCAGTAGTATAGCAAAAGGGACAAAGGGGAACACTGAAGCTTTCTTT CASSIAKGTKGNTEAFF
TRBJ2-3 TRBV5-1 - - TGCGCCAGCAGCCCTGGACAGCCCACAGATACGCAGTATTTT CASSPGQPTDTQYF
TRBJ2-5 TRBV6-1 once TRBD1 TGTGCCAGTGGACAGGGTTCGGAGACCCAGTACTTC CASGQGSETQYF
TRBJ1-2 TRBV19 - - TGTGCCAGTAGTTATACAAACTATGGCTACACCTTC CASSYTNYGYTF
TRBJ2-6 TRBV18 once - TGTGCCAGCTCTGAGGGCGGGGCCAACGTCCTGACTTTC CASSEGGANVLTF
TRBJ1-2 TRBV5-4 - TRBD1 TGTGCCAGCAGCCCGAATCGAGGGGGCGCCTATGGCTACACCTTC CASSPNRGGAYGYTF
TRBJ1-2 TRBV6-5 - TRBD1 TGTGCCAGCAGTCGGGACAGGGGGCCCTATGGCTACACCTTC CASSRDRGPYGYTF
TRBJ2-7 TRBV28 - TRBD1 TGTGCCAGCAGCCGATTCAAGACAGGGGCCTACGAGCAGTACTTC CASSRFKTGAYEQYF
TRBJ1-1 TRBV19 - - TGTGCCAGTAGTCTCCCTCCGTACATGAACACTGAAGCTTTCTTT CASSLPPYMNTEAFF
TRBJ1-1 TRBV2 - - TGTGCCAGCACTGTCCCGGTAACTGAAGCTTTCTTT CASTVPVTEAFF
TRBJ2-1 TRBV27 - TRBD2 TGTGCCAGCAGTTCCCCTAGCGGGAGTTTTATGGACAATGAGCAGTTCTTC CASSSPSGSFMDNEQFF
TRBJ1-1 TRBV15 - - TGTGCCACCAGCAGAGAGGGACGCCCGAACACTGAAGCTTTCTTT CATSREGRPNTEAFF
TRBJ2-7 TRBV6-1 - TRBD1 TGTGCCAGCAGTCACCGGGACAGGGTGGGGGAGCAGTACTTC CASSHRDRVGEQYF
TRBJ1-2 TRBV5-4 - - TGTGCCAGCAGCCCGGGAGGGGGGCTGGACTATGGCTACACCTTC CASSPGGGLDYGYTF
TRBJ1-1 TRBV6-1 - TRBD1 TGTGCCAGCAGCATACAGGGGATGGACACTGAAGCTTTCTTT CASSIQGMDTEAFF
TRBJ1-2 TRBV10-2 once - TGCGCCAGCAGTGACGGAATAAAGAACAGTCCGTGGTATGGCTACACCTTC CASSDGIKNSPWYGYTF
TRBJ1-1 TRBV5-1 - - TGCGCCAGCAGCAGCCCCACCAGGGGCACTGAAGCTTTCTTT CASSSPTRGTEAFF
TRBJ2-7 TRBV29-1 - - TGCAGCGTTGAGAGTACATACGAGCAGTACTTC CSVESTYEQYF
TRBJ2-2 TRBV19 - - TGTGCCAGTAGTTCCGGACGGACGGGAACCGGGGAGCTGTTTTTT CASSSGRTGTGELFF
TRBJ2-1 TRBV6-5 once - TGTGCCAGCAGGGCGTACGGCGGGGAGCAGTTCTTC CASRAYGGEQFF
TRBJ2-7 TRBV28 - - TGTGCCAGCAGGCCTACGACAGGCGAGCAGTACTTC CASRPTTGEQYF
TRBJ2-7 TRBV5-1 few - TGCGCCAGCAGCTTGGAGTCAGGGTTCTCCTACGAGCAGTACTTC CASSLESGFSYEQYF
TRBJ1-2 TRBV6-5 - - TGTGCCAGCTGGGAGGGGTACTATGGCTACACCTTC CASWEGYYGYTF
TRBJ2-3 TRBV2 - - TGTGCCAGCAGTTTCGCAGATACGCAGTATTTT CASSFADTQYF
TRBJ1-2 TRBV2 - - TGTGCCAGCAACAGGGTAGACGGCTACACCTTC CASNRVDGYTF
TRBJ1-4 TRBV10-3 - TRBD1 TGTGCCATCAGAGATGGACAGGATGAAAAACTGTTTTTT CAIRDGQDEKLFF
TRBJ2-7 TRBV27 - TRBD2 TGTGCCAGCAGCCCCTCAGCGGGAGGGACCTACGAGCAGTACTTC CASSPSAGGTYEQYF
TRBJ2-2 TRBV10-1 few TRBD2 TGCGCCAGCAGTGAGGACACAGGCAGGGAGGGTAAACCCGGGGAGCTGTTTTTT CASSEDTGREGKPGELFF
TRBJ1-3 TRBV4-2 - - TGTGCCAGCAGCCAAGATGGGACCGGGTCTGGAAACACCATATATTTT CASSQDGTGSGNTIYF
TRBJ2-7 TRBV2 - - TGTGCCAGCAGTTGGACAGAGCAGTACTTC CASSWTEQYF
TRBJ2-3 TRBV2 once TRBD1 TGTGCCAGCAGCGGAAGACAGGGTAGCACAGATACGCAGTATTTT CASSGRQGSTDTQYF
TRBJ2-2 TRBV10-2 - TRBD2 TGCGCCAGCAGTGAGTTCGGACTAGCTGGGGACGGGGAGCTGTTTTTT CASSEFGLAGDGELFF
TRBJ2-4 TRBV2 - - TGTGCCAGCAGTGGCAGGGGCCCAGCCAAAAACATTCAGTACTTC CASSGRGPAKNIQYF
TRBJ1-2 TRBV5-6 - TRBD1 TGTGCCAGCAGCTACCGGGACAGGGTTAACACGAAAGACTATGGCTACACCTTC CASSYRDRVNTKDYGYTF
TRBJ1-6 TRBV30 - - TGTGCCTGGACGAGGGACACCTTGAGCTCCTATAATTCACCCCTCCACTTT CAWTRDTLSSYNSPLHF
TRBJ1-5 TRBV7-2 - - TGTGCCAGCAGCTTAACGGGCGATGGCAATCAGCCCCAGCATTTT CASSLTGDGNQPQHF
TRBJ1-2 TRBV18 - TRBD1 TGTGCCAGCTCACCGAGAGGACAGGGGGCAAAGGGATATGGCTACACCTTC CASSPRGQGAKGYGYTF
TRBJ2-1 TRBV14 - TRBD2 TGTGCCAGCAGCCAAAGACTAGCGGGCTTTGACAATGAGCAGTTCTTC CASSQRLAGFDNEQFF
TRBJ1-5 TRBV9 few - TGTGCCAGCAGCGTAGCCCTCCAGGATCAGCCCCAGCATTTT CASSVALQDQPQHF
TRBJ2-5 TRBV12-5 - - TGTGCTAGTGGTTTGGGGCTAGAGACCCAGTACTTC CASGLGLETQYF
TRBJ2-7 TRBV27 - - TGTGCCAGTAAAGGCGGGACAGACCACGAGCAGTACTTC CASKGGTDHEQYF
TRBJ2-3 TRBV15 - - TGTGCCACCAGCAGAGACCCGGGTGAAGACGGAACAGATACGCAGTATTTT CATSRDPGEDGTDTQYF
TRBJ1-2 TRBV28 - - TGTGCCAGCAGTTTGGTAGGGGCACATGGCTACACCTTC CASSLVGAHGYTF